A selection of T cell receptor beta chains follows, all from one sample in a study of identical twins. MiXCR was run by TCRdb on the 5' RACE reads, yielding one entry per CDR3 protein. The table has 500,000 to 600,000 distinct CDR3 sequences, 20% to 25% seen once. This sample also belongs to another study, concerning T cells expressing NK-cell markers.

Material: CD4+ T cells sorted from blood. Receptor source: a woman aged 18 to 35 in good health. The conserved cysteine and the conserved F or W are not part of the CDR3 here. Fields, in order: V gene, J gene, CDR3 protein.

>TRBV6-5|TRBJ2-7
ASSYSTSSHEQY
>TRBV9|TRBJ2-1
ASSSPSSYNEQF
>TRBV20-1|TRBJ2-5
SAIRRGRQETQY
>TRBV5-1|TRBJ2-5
ASSRGQLQETQY
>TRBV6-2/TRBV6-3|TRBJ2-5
ASSSGIVNWETQY
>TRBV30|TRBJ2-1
AWRSMSSYNEQF
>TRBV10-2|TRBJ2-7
ASRGGQGVYEQY
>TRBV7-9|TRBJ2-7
ASSGRRDSSYEQY
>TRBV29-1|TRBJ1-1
SVWTGGAEAF
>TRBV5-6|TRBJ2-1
ASSLGATRNEQF
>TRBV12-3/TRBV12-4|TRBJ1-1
ASSVTAAATEAF
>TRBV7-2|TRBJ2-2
ASRRDPGELF
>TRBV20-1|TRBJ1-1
SAPRQGVLTEAF
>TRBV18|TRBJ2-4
ASSPLGLSGIQY
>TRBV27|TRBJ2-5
ASSRTSWETQY
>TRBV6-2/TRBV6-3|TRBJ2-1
ASSYSSGRLYNEQF
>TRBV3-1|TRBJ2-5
ASSQLTGGLSGKTQY
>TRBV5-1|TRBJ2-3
ASSPWDSGATDTQY
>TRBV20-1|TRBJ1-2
SARDRTGTNYGYT
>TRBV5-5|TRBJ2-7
ASIPWTSGRREQY
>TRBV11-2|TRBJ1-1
ASSLVGGSTEAF
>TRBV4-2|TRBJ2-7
ASSQQPLATYEQY
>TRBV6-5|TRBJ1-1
ASSYSHPSEGGRGTEAF
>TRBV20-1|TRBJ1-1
SALFLGTGAF
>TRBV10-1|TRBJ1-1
ASSDSGQGNTEAF
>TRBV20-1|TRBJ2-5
SAVPGTLRTETQY
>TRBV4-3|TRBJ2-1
ASSQEASGSSYNEQF
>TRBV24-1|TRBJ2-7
ATGDGYEQY
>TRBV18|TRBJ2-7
ASSPQQAASYEQY
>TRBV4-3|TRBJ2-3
ASSSLARTGPDTQY
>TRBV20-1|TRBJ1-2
SARQTGGGYT
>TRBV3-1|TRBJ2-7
ASSPTPVRVYEQY
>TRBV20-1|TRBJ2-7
SASRGGPYEQY
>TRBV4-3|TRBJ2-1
ASSQGLAGEQF
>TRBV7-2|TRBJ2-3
ASSPAGAGVRDTQY
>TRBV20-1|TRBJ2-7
SASGGPYEQY
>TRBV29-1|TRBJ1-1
SVAQGWGMNTEAF
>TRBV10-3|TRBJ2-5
AISESVKETQY
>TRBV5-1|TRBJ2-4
ASSLAAENIQY
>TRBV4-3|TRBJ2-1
ASSPHHNEQF
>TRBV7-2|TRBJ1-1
ASSSGRSNTEAF
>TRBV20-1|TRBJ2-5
SAGTGPGETQY
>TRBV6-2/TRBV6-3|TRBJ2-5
ASSSTAVGTQY
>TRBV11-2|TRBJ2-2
ASRRSSVNTGELF
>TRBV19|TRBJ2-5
ASSIVNGQGRETQY
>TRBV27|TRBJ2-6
ASTPFLGGSGANVLT
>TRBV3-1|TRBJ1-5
ASSLDYGNQPQH
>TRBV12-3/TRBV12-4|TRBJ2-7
ASGRGREQY
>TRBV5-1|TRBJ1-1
ASSFDSPRDTEAF
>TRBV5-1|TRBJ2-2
ASSLAPGALGELF
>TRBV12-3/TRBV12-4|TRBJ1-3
ASSLGGVSGNTIY
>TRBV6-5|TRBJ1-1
ASSYDGRREAF
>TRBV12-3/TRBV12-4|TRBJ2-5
ASSLGGPQY
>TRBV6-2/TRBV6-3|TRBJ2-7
ASSYIAGVGEQY
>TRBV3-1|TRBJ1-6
ASSQRAAGALH